These 7 T cell receptor beta chains came from one sample sequenced in a study of vaccination and CD4 T cells after COVID-19. Indicated treatment: roughly 10-day PBMC culture with coronavirus spike peptide pools or control peptides (ViraFEST assay). The Oncomine TCR Beta short-read assay was applied to DNA of cultured CD4+ T cells. TCRdb reprocessed the PCR reads with MiXCR, giving one entry per CDR3 protein. The table records tens of thousands of distinct CDR3 sequences, around three fifths of them present only once. These receptors lack a known antigen. The sequencing sample was made of CD4+ T cells from blood, cultured in vitro. The receptors were sampled from a human donor who had recovered from COVID-19.

This chain links TRBV19 with TRBJ1-4, with TRBD1 as a possible D gene (6 bases). The germline CDR1 and CDR2 sequences are LNHDA and SQIVND (reference sequence). Trimming left V 3 bases short and J 1 base short, with 12 bases between. This CDR3 is 16 amino acids long. The DNA for the CDR3 is TGTGCCAGTAGTATTCTGGGGGCAGGAACTAATGAAAAACTGTTTTTT. Amino acid sequence: CASSILGAGTNEKLFF.

The chain carries TRBV6-2 or TRBV6-3 and TRBJ2-5; 11 nucleotides match TRBD2. J lost 1 base, V lost 2 bases, and 9 bases had no gene match. This CDR3 has 18 amino acids. Germline V CDR1 and CDR2: MNHEY, SVGEGT. The CDR3 protein is CASSYTGRGLAVQETQYF. Here the CDR3 DNA reads TGTGCCAGCAGTTACACCGGCCGGGGACTAGCGGTCCAAGAGACCCAGTACTTC.

This clonotype was seen a single time. CDR3 region: CASRALAGGNNEQFF. Written as DNA, the CDR3 is TGTGCCAGCAGAGCCCTAGCGGGGGGGAACAATGAGCAGTTCTTC. The rearrangement links TRBV6-1 to TRBJ2-1; TRBD2 aligns across 12 bases. Trimming cost V 6 bases and J 5 bases; bases outside gene matches: 5. This CDR3 is built from 15 residues. Germline CDR1 MNHNS, CDR2 SASEGT.

The chain joins TRBV20-1 to TRBJ2-7; D is perhaps TRBD2 (6 bases). V shed 3 bases and J shed 1 base, with 16 bases lying between them. This CDR3 has 15 amino acids. The germline V gene has CDR1 DFQATT and CDR2 SNEGSKA (reference sequence). The CDR3 bases are TGCAGTGCTAGTCAATGGGCAGGGAGGTCCTACGAGCAGTACTTC. As protein: CSASQWAGRSYEQYF.

This clonotype has just a few counts. The chain recombines TRBV6-5 with TRBJ1-5; D gene uncertain. With 2 bases removed from V and 5 bases from J, the gap between germline ends came to 7 bases. The CDR3 consists of 13 residues. From germline, CDR1 is MNHEY and CDR2 SVGAGI. Here the CDR3 reads CASSYERYQPQHF. In nucleotides, the CDR3 is TGTGCCAGCAGTTACGAGAGATATCAGCCCCAGCATTTT.

This clonotype came up once. This rearrangement joins TRBV24-1 to TRBJ2-1; D call uncertain. Between the trimmed V and J ends, which lost 2 bases and 2 bases, there was a span of 9 bases. The length of the CDR3 is 15 residues. Germline V gene sequence: CDR1 KGHDR, CDR2 SFDVKD. CDR3 sequence: CATSDSGRPYNEQFF. As DNA, the CDR3 is TGTGCCACCAGTGATTCTGGCAGACCCTACAATGAGCAGTTCTTC.

This clonotype has just a few counts. This chain joins TRBV7-9 and TRBJ1-2; D perhaps matches TRBD1 (5 bases). CDR3 length equals 14 residues. Trimming left V 4 bases short and J 5 bases short, with 14 bases between. Germline assignment: CDR1 SEHNR and CDR2 FQNEAQ (reference sequence). CDR3: CASSSFIGGYGYTF. DNA for the CDR3: TGTGCCAGCAGCTCGTTTATCGGGGGTTATGGCTACACCTTC.